A few counts support the clone carrying this T cell receptor (beta chain). The data belong to a study of patients and donors after allogeneic stem cell transplantation. TCRdb re-called the RT-PCR reads with MiXCR, one entry per CDR3 protein. The sample yields some 880,000 distinct CDR3 sequences, about 20% seen once. Specimen: blood, either unsorted or a sorted T cell fraction (not recorded which). The origin of this receptor is a human donor who was either an allogeneic HSCT recipient or a stem cell or donor lymphocyte infusion donor (not recorded which). It is not recorded whose cells these are; they may come from a transplant donor.

The chain's CDR3 is CASSLGTVDNQPQHF. In DNA, the CDR3 is TGCGCCAGCAGCTTGGGGACAGTAGATAATCAGCCCCAGCATTTT. The J gene is TRBJ1-5, the V gene TRBV5-1; D is possibly TRBD1 (6 bases). Germline V gene lookup returns CDR1 SGHRS and CDR2 YFSETQ. V was trimmed by 0 bases and J by 4 bases, leaving 11 bases between them. The length of the CDR3 is 15 residues.